The 9 T cell receptor beta chains reported below all come from one sample, sequenced in a study of CD8 T cells in ankylosing spondylitis. TCRdb reprocessed the 5' RACE reads with MiXCR, giving one entry per CDR3 protein. This table has approximately 150,000 distinct CDR3 sequences, around a third appearing once. Sequenced: synovial fluid, either unsorted or a sorted T cell fraction (not recorded which). Receptors were obtained from a male donor with ankylosing spondylitis.

The chain links TRBV9 to TRBJ2-7; D is ambiguous. The V gene lost 0 bases and the J gene lost 0 bases, with 7 bases spanning the gap. This CDR3 is 14 amino acids long. Germline values: CDR1 SGDLS, CDR2 YYNGEE. The CDR3 is CASSVGPDSYEQYF. CDR3 coding DNA: TGTGCCAGCAGCGTAGGCCCAGACTCCTACGAGCAGTACTTC. Supplemented by reference TRBV9 and TRBJ2-7, the full variable domain reads DSGVTQTPKHLITATGQRVTLRCSPRSGDLSVYWYQQSLDQGLQFLIQYYNGEERAKGNILERFSAQQFPDLHSELNLSSLELGDSALYFCASSVGPDSYEQYFGPGTRLTVT.

This clonotype has a count of ten or more. The chain combines TRBV6-2 or TRBV6-3 with TRBJ2-6; D gene unclear. The ends were cut back, 2 bases at V and 4 bases at J, with 9 bases in the middle. The CDR3 runs 15 residues. Germline V lookup: CDR1 MNHEY, CDR2 SVGEGT. This CDR3 reads CASSYVLAGANVLTF. The CDR3 DNA reads as TGTGCCAGCAGTTACGTCTTAGCCGGGGCCAACGTCCTGACTTTC.

The J gene is TRBJ1-4, the V gene TRBV18; D is undetermined. V was pared by 3 bases and J by 7 bases, with 9 bases between. Germline assignment: CDR1 KGHSH and CDR2 LQKENI. The CDR3 consists of 13 residues. CDR3 sequence reads: CASSPNVGEKLFF. CDR3 sequence (DNA): TGTGCCAGCTCACCCAACGTGGGTGAAAAACTGTTTTTT.

This clonotype showed up just a few times. The rearrangement joins TRBV7-2 to TRBJ2-3; 14 bases agree with TRBD2. This CDR3 has 17 amino acids. The V gene end was trimmed by 5 bases and the J gene end by 3 bases; junction bases not matched to a gene: 7. From germline, CDR1 is SGHTA and CDR2 FQGNSA. The CDR3 coding sequence is TGTGCCAGCAGCCCGGGACTAGCGGGAGTAAGGACAGATACGCAGTATTTT. It encodes CASSPGLAGVRTDTQYF.

This clonotype was seen more than once but under ten times. The rearrangement uses TRBV20-1 and TRBJ2-1; 12 bases line up with TRBD2. V dropped 2 bases and J dropped 7; count of bases not matched to a gene: 12. This CDR3 spans 17 amino acids. Germline-derived CDR1 and CDR2 are DFQATT and SNEGSKA (reference sequence). CDR3 nucleotides: TGCAGTGCTAGACCCGCTAGGACTAGCGGGGTGCTAAATGAGCAGTTCTTC. As protein: CSARPARTSGVLNEQFF.

V and J are TRBV5-1 and TRBJ2-6; TRBD1 is a possible D gene (6 bases). V was clipped by 7 bases and J by 1 base, with 15 bases between them. Germline loops: CDR1 SGHRS, CDR2 YFSETQ. This CDR3 contains 16 residues. The CDR3 loop is CASWGPDRSGANVLTF. The CDR3 DNA sequence: TGCGCCAGCTGGGGCCCGGACAGATCTGGGGCCAACGTCCTGACTTTC. The whole variable domain, remainder taken from reference TRBV5-1 and TRBJ2-6, is KAGVTQTPRYLIKTRGQQVTLSCSPISGHRSVSWYQQTPGQGLQFLFEYFSETQRNKGNFPGRFSGRQFSNSRSEMNVSTLELGDSALYLCASWGPDRSGANVLTFGAGSRLTVL.

This clonotype appeared many times. The V gene is TRBV20-1, the J gene TRBJ1-6; D unclear. The CDR3 spans 16 residues. Per the germline V gene, CDR1 is DFQATT and CDR2 is SNEGSKA (reference sequence). Trimming took off 0 bases at V and 0 bases at J, with 9 bases between the two ends. The CDR3 spells CSARDQVTSYNSPLHF. DNA for the CDR3: TGCAGTGCTAGAGATCAGGTTACCTCCTATAATTCACCCCTCCACTTT.

This clonotype came up a few times. This chain uses TRBV20-1 with TRBJ2-1; unclear D gene. Deletions cut 3 bases from V and 9 bases from J, with 9 bases between. The CDR3 is made up of 11 amino acids. Germline V gene lookup returns CDR1 DFQATT and CDR2 SNEGSKA (reference sequence). The CDR3 sequence is CSARVGREQFF. CDR3 DNA: TGCAGTGCTAGGGTCGGGCGTGAGCAGTTCTTC.

The V gene is TRBV7-9, the J gene TRBJ1-1, with 10 nucleotides matching TRBD1. The germline V gene encodes CDR1 SEHNR and CDR2 FQNEAQ (reference sequence). The CDR3 covers 17 residues. V shed 5 bases, J shed 5 bases, and the junction held 14 bases outside the gene matches. This chain's CDR3 is CASSPPVPGQGLTEAFF. CDR3 nucleotides: TGTGCCAGCAGCCCCCCAGTCCCGGGACAGGGGTTGACTGAAGCTTTCTTT. Based on the CDR3 plus reference TRBV7-9 and TRBJ1-1, the full variable domain is DTGVSQNPRHKITKRGQNVTFRCDPISEHNRLYWYRQTLGQGPEFLTYFQNEAQLEKSRLLSDRFSAERPKGSFSTLEIQRTEQGDSAMYLCASSPPVPGQGLTEAFFGQGTRLTVV.